The present TCR beta chain was sequenced within a study of OX40 agonist ivuxolimab in advanced cancers. About this clone itself: Its antigen is still unknown.

The CDR3 is 17 residues long. CDR1 and CDR2 (germline): SGDLS, YYNGEE. Trimming removed 0 bases at V and 4 bases at J, with 16 bases between. Sampling times: baseline, cycle 4 day 1, cycle 7 day 1. TCRdb's copy holds only in-frame clones and misses some; the assay was immunoSEQ multiplex PCR. The sample holds 50,000 to 60,000 clones, 85% to 90% seen once. General study points: Circulating CD4+ and CD8+ T cells showed clonal expansion by week 6 at 0.1 to 3.0 mg/kg. Relative to CD4+ cells, CD8+ T cells on average had more expanded clones.

This sequence joins TRBV9 and TRBJ1-4; D unresolved. This sample comprised CD4+ or CD8+ T cells sorted from blood, obtained in a trial of the OX40 agonist ivuxolimab. This TCR came from an adult with an advanced solid tumor such as melanoma, head and neck, liver or kidney cancer. The CDR3 here is CASSVEEPSTLNEKLFF. In nucleotides, the CDR3 is TGTGCCAGCAGCGTAGAGGAGCCTTCTACCCTTAATGAAAAACTGTTTTTT. Together with reference TRBV9 and TRBJ1-4, the CDR3 gives the full variable domain: DSGVTQTPKHLITATGQRVTLRCSPRSGDLSVYWYQQSLDQGLQFLIQYYNGEERAKGNILERFSAQQFPDLHSELNLSSLELGDSALYFCASSVEEPSTLNEKLFFGSGTQLSVL.